This T cell receptor (beta chain) was captured by sequencing in a study of T cells expressing NK-cell markers. Turning to the study itself: From sorted CD3+CD56+NKG2C+, CD3+CD56+NKG2C- and CD3+CD56-NKG2C+ T cells came the TCR beta repertoires. Findings and caveats of the study: The dominant NKG2C+ clonotypes represented about 1.0-8% of CD8+ T cells in several donors.

In the case of this clonotype: Its specificity is unknown.

The length of the CDR3 is 14 residues. Per germline, CDR1 LNHDA and CDR2 SQIVND (reference sequence). Synthesis of TCR beta cDNA relied on 5'RACE template switching carrying UMIs. TCRdb reprocessed the 5' RACE reads and stores each CDR3 protein as one record, lacking DNA. In all, the sample yields some 460,000 distinct CDR3 sequences. This TCR derives from a woman aged 45-59 years in good health. The sequenced sample consisted of blood T cells: a sorted CD56 or NKG2C T cell subset, CD4+ or CD8+ T cells, or bulk PBMC T cells (not recorded which). The chain links TRBV19 to TRBJ2-7; TCRdb selects TRBD2, and the lack of DNA leaves this call unchecked. Here the CDR3 reads CASSTKGYSYEQYF. Together with reference TRBV19 and TRBJ2-7, the CDR3 gives the full variable domain: DGGITQSPKYLFRKEGQNVTLSCEQNLNHDAMYWYRQDPGQGLRLIYYSQIVNDFQKGDIAEGYSVSREKKESFPLTVTSAQKNPTAFYLCASSTKGYSYEQYFGPGTRLTVT.